The clone carrying this TCR beta chain was picked up a small number of times. Its specificity is unknown. The PCR employed 60 Vbeta primers together with 13 Jbeta primers. Authors' processing steps: Per a later analysis, the number of unique TCR beta chains was approximately 80 million, of which about 11 million were shared. The table came from immunoSEQ multiplex PCR; TCRdb's copy has only in-frame clones and leaves some out. From that table come the V and J calls and clone size; the DNA was used to work out D and trimming. The sample has more than 100,000 clones, approximately 79% seen once. The data are from a study of cytomegalovirus exposure and HLA in healthy donors. Study observations and caveats: In a later analysis, across HLA loci, associated TCR counts were highest for DRB1, lowest for HLA-C. When analyzed later, a missense DCLRE1C variant was found to be linked to TCR beta V- and J-gene trimming. CMV serostatus alone was available as immune exposure information.

CDR1 is MNHNS and CDR2 is SASEGT in the germline V gene. Trimming cost V 2 bases and J 8 bases, with 10 bases left between them. CDR3 length: 14 residues. The source material was PBMCs. The TCR comes from a young man in good health and CMV-seronegative. V usage is TRBV6-1 and J usage is TRBJ1-6; no clear D. The DNA of the CDR3 is TGTGCCAGCAGTGAACCCGAGCCTCATTCACCCCTCCACTTT. Protein product: CASSEPEPHSPLHF.